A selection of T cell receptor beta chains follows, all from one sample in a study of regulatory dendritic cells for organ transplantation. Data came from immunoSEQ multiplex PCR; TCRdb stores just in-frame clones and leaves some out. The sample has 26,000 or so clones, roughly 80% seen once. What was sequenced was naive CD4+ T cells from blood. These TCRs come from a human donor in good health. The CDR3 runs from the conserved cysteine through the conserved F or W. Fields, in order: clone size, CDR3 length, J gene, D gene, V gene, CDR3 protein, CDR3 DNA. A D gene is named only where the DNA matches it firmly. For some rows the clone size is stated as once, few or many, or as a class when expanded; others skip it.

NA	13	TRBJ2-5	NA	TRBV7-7	CASSLAPEETQYF	TGTGCTAGCAGCCTGGCCCCTGAAGAGACCCAGTACTTC
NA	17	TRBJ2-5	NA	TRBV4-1	CASSQGRGGWDQETQYF	TGCGCCAGCAGCCAAGGAAGGGGGGGCTGGGACCAAGAGACCCAGTACTTC
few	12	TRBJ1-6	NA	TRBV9	CASSAGIPPLHF	TGTGCCAGCAGCGCCGGGATCCCCCCCCTCCACTTT
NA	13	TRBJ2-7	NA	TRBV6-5	CASRREFSYEQYF	TGTGCCAGCAGAAGGGAGTTTTCCTACGAGCAGTACTTC
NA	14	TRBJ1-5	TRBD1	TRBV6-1	CASSRDRTNQPQHF	TGTGCCAGCAGTAGGGACAGGACCAATCAGCCCCAGCATTTT
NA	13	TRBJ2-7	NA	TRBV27	CASRGTVEYEQYF	TGTGCCAGCAGAGGTACAGTTGAGTACGAGCAGTACTTC
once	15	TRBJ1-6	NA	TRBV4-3	CASSQVPQGNSPLHF	TGCGCCAGCAGCCAAGTTCCCCAGGGAAATTCACCCCTCCACTTT
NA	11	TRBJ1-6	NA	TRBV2	CGGRENSPLHF	TGTGGGGGACGGGAGAATTCACCCCTCCACTTT
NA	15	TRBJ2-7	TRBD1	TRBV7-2	CASSIGQEKSYEQYF	TGTGCCAGCAGCATCGGACAGGAAAAATCCTACGAGCAGTACTTC
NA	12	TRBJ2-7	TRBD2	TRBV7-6	CASSSTGGGQYF	TGTGCCAGCAGCTCCACCGGGGGGGGGCAGTACTTC
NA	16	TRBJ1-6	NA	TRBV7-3	CASSLTGQGSNSPLHF	TGTGCCAGCAGCTTAACGGGGCAGGGGAGTAATTCACCCCTCCACTTT